This TCR beta chain was sequenced in a study of blood T cells in healthy people across ages. Study results and limitations: There was a strong correlation between TCR beta diversity and naive T cell percentage. Among T cells, TCR beta diversity per million cells dropped roughly linearly as age rose. PBMCs were not sorted, which prevented a conclusive comparison of naive versus antigen-experienced cells.

Comment on this clonotype: Its cognate antigen is unknown.

Next came a second PCR, run for roughly 7 to 12 cycles, which used a sample-barcoded 5' primer along with a J-beta primer mix. Template switching added a 12-random-nucleotide identifier to every cDNA molecule. MiXCR, run by TCRdb on the 5' RACE reads, gives a single entry per CDR3 protein. The sample gives 1.5 million to 2 million distinct CDR3 sequences, about 50% of which show up once; 2% to 2.5% is in the top ten. The CDR3 sequence is 15 residues long. The V gene's germline CDR1 is SGDLS and CDR2 YYNGEE. The ends lost 0 bases at V and 3 bases at J; junction bases unmatched: 3. The sequence came from a woman between 40 and 55 years old in good health. The J gene is TRBJ1-2, the V gene TRBV9; 9 nucleotides align to TRBD1. Sequencing input: blood. As DNA, the CDR3 is TGTGCCAGCAGCGTAGAGGGGACAGGGTACTATGGCTACACCTTC. It codes for CASSVEGTGYYGYTF.